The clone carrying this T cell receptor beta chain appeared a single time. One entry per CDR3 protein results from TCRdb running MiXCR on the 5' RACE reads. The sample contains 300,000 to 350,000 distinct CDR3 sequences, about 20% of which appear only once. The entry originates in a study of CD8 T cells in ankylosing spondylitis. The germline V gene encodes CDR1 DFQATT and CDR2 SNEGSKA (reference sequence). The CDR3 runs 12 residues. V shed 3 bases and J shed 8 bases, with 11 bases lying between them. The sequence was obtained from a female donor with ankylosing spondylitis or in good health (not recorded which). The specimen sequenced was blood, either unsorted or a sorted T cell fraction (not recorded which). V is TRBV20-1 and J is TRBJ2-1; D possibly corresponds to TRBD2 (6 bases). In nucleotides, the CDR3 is TGCAGTGCTAGTAGGTCGGGGGATGAGCAGTTCTTC. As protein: CSASRSGDEQFF.